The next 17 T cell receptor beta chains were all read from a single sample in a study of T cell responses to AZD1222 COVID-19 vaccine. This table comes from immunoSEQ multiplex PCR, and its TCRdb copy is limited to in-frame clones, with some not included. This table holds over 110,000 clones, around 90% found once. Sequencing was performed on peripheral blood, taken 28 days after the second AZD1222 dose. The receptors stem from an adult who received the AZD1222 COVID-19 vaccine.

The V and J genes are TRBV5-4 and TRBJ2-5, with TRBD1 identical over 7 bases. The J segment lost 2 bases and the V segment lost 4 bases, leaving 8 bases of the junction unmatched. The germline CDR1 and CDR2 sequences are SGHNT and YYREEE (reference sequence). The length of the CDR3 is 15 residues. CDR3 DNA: TGTGCCAGCAGCATGGACAGGCTGACACAAGAGACCCAGTACTTC. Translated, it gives CASSMDRLTQETQYF.

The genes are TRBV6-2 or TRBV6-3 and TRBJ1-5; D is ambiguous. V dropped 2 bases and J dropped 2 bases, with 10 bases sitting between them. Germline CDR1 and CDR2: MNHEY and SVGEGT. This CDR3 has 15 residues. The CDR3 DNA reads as TGTGCCAGCAGTTACAGGGATATTGGCAATCAGCCCCAGCATTTT. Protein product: CASSYRDIGNQPQHF.

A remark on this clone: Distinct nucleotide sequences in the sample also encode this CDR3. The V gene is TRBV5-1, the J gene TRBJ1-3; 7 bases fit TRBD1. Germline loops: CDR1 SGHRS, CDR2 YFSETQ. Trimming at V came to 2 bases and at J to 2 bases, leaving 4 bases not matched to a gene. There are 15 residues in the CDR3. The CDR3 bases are TGCGCCAGCAGCTTAGAGGGGGCAGCTGGAAACACCATATATTTT. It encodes CASSLEGAAGNTIYF.

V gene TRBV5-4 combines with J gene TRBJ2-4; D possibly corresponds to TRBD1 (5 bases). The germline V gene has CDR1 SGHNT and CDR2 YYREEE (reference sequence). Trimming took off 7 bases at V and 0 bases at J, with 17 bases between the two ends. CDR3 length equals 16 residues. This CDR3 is CASSHAGILAKNIQYF. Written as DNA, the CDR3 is TGTGCCAGCTCGCATGCAGGGATTCTAGCCAAAAACATTCAGTACTTC.

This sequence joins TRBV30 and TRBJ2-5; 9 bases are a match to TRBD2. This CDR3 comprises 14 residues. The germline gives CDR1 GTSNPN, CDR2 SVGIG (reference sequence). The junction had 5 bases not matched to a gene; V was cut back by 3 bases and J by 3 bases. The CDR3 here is CAWRKASGEETQYF. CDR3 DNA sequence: TGTGCCTGGAGGAAAGCTAGCGGGGAAGAGACCCAGTACTTC.

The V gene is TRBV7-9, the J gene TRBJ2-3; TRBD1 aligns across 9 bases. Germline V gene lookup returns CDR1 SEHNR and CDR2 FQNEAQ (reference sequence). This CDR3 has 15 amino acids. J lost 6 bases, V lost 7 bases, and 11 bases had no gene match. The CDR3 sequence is CASTGGQGPRDTQYF. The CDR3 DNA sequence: TGTGCCAGCACCGGAGGACAGGGGCCTCGGGATACGCAGTATTTT.

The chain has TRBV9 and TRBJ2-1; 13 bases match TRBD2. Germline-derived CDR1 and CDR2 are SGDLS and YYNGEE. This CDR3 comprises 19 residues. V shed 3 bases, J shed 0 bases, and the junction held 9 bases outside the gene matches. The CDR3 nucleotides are TGTGCCAGCAGCGATACCGGGACTAGCGGGGTGAGCTCCTACAATGAGCAGTTCTTC. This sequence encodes CASSDTGTSGVSSYNEQFF.

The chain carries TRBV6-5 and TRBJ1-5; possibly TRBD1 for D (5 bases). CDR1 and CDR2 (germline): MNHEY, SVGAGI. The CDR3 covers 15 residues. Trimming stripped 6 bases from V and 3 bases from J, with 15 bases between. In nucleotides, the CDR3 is TGTGCCAGCAGAACCGGGGGGGGAGCCAATCAGCCCCAGCATTTT. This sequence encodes CASRTGGGANQPQHF.

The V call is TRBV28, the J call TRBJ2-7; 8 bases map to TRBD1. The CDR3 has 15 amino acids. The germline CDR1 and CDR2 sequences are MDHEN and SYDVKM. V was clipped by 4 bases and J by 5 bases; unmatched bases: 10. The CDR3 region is CASSSSGGDSNEQYV. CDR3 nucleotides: TGTGCCAGCAGTTCCTCAGGGGGCGATAGTAACGAGCAGTACGTC.

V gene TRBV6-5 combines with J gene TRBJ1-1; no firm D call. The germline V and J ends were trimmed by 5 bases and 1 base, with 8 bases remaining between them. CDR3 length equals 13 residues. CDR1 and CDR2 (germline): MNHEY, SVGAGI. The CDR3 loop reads CASSLKSNTEAFF. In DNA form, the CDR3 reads TGTGCCAGCAGTCTCAAGTCGAACACTGAAGCTTTCTTT.

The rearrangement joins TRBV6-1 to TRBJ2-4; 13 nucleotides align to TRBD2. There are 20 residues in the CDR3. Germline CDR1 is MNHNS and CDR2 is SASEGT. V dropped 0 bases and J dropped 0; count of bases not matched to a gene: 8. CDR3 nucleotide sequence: TGTGCCAGCAGTGAAGCCGCCGGGACTAGCGGGAACTTAGCCAAAAACATTCAGTACTTC. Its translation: CASSEAAGTSGNLAKNIQYF.

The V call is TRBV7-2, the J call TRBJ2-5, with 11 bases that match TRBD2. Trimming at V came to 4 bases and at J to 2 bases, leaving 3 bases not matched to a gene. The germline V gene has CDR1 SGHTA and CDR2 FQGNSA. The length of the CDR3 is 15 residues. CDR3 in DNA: TGTGCCAGCAGCTCCCCTAGCGGGAGGCAAGAGACCCAGTACTTC. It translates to CASSSPSGRQETQYF. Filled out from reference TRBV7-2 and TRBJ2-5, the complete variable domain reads GAGVSQSPSNKVTEKGKDVELRCDPISGHTALYWYRQSLGQGLEFLIYFQGNSAPDKSGLPSDRFSAERTGGSVSTLTIQRTQQEDSAVYLCASSSPSGRQETQYFGPGTRLLVL.

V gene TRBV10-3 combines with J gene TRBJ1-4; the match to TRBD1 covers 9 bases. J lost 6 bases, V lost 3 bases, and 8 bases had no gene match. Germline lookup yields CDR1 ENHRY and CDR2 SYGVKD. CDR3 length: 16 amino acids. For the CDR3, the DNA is TGTGCCATCAGTGAACAAACAGGGGGCGCTTATGAAAAACTGTTTTTT. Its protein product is CAISEQTGGAYEKLFF.

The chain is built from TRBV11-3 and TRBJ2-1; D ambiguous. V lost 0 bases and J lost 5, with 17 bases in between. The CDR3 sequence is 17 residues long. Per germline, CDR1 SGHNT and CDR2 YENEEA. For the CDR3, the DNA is TGTGCCAGCAGCTTAGATCGTTCGGGCGGATTACACAATGAGCAGTTCTTC. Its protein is CASSLDRSGGLHNEQFF.

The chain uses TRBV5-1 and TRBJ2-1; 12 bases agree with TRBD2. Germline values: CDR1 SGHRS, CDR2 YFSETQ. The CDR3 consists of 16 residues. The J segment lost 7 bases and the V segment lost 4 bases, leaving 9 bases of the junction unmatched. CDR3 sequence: CASSLGGTSGLNEQFF. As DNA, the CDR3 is TGCGCCAGCAGCCTAGGGGGGACTAGCGGGCTTAATGAGCAGTTCTTC.

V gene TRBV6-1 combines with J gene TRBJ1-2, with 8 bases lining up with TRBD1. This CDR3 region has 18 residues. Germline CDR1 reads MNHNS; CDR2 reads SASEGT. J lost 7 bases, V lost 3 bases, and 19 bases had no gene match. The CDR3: CASSESSWHGRGPGGYTF. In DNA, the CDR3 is TGTGCCAGCAGTGAGAGTAGTTGGCACGGCAGGGGGCCGGGTGGCTACACCTTC.

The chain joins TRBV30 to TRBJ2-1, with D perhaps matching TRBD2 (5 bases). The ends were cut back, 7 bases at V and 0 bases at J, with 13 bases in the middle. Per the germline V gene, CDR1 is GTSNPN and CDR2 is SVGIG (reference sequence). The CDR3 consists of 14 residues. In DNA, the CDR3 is TGTGCCTCGATCGGGGTCAACTCCTACAATGAGCAGTTCTTC. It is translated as CASIGVNSYNEQFF.